Listed below are T cell receptor beta chains from one sample, sequenced in a study of blood T cell repertoires in COVID-19. The repertoire was sequenced with immunoSEQ multiplex PCR; TCRdb's copy has only in-frame clones and lacks some. The table includes some 130,000 clones, over 75% detected once. Sequencing used peripheral blood. The receptors were gathered from a man older than 75 with acute or convalescent COVID-19. The CDR3 runs from the conserved cysteine through the conserved F or W. The order of the fields is V gene, J gene, D gene, clone size, CDR3 protein, CDR3 DNA. A D gene is named only where the DNA matches it firmly. Clone size is stated in some rows and not others, as once, few, many or a class when expanded.

TRBV18	TRBJ1-6	TRBD1	.	CASSPWDRSGTDNSPLHF	TGTGCCAGCTCACCATGGGACAGATCCGGGACAGATAATTCACCCCTCCACTTT
TRBV28	TRBJ1-4	TRBD1	.	CASSQTGVSEKLFF	TGTGCCAGCAGCCAGACAGGGGTAAGCGAAAAACTGTTTTTT
TRBV18	TRBJ2-7	.	.	CASSPQGSDEQYF	TGTGCCAGCTCACCACAGGGGTCGGACGAGCAGTACTTC
TRBV5-1	TRBJ2-2	TRBD1	.	CASWKGQGAVAGELFF	TGCGCCAGCTGGAAAGGACAGGGCGCGGTGGCCGGGGAGCTGTTTTTT
TRBV20-1	TRBJ1-2	TRBD1	.	CSAIADREAF	TGCAGTGCCATTGCTGACAGGGAAGCTTTC
TRBV28	TRBJ2-7	.	.	CASRLGQRAEQYF	TGTGCCAGCAGGCTAGGACAAAGGGCCGAGCAGTACTTC
TRBV19	TRBJ2-3	TRBD2	.	CASSGTSGRKDTQYF	TGTGCCAGTAGCGGGACTAGCGGGAGGAAAGATACGCAGTATTTT
TRBV7-8	TRBJ1-2	TRBD1	once	CASSPGTAHSGYTF	TGTGCCAGCAGCCCCGGGACAGCTCACTCCGGCTACACCTTC
TRBV2	TRBJ2-5	.	.	CASNENPLPEETQYF	TGTGCCAGCAACGAAAATCCACTGCCGGAGGAGACCCAGTACTTC
TRBV18	TRBJ2-7	.	.	CASSPSMGSSYEQYF	TGTGCCAGCTCACCTAGCATGGGGAGCTCCTACGAGCAGTACTTC
TRBV7-8	TRBJ1-2	.	.	CASSLVGGSYGYTF	TGTGCCAGCAGCTTAGTGGGGGGAAGCTATGGCTACACCTTC
TRBV5-4	TRBJ2-2	TRBD2	.	CASSSLGGAPNTGELFF	TGTGCCAGCAGCTCTCTCGGGGGGGCCCCCAACACCGGGGAGCTGTTTTTT
TRBV2	TRBJ1-2	.	few	CASSPNTDSTEGYTF	TGTGCCAGCAGCCCCAATACAGACAGCACGGAGGGCTACACCTTC
TRBV20-1	TRBJ2-7	.	.	CSASIDSAGSYEQYF	TGCAGTGCTAGTATAGACTCGGCAGGGTCCTACGAGCAGTACTTC
TRBV24-1	TRBJ2-1	TRBD1	.	CAVSPGQGLDEQFF	TGTGCCGTATCTCCGGGACAGGGGTTAGATGAGCAGTTCTTC
TRBV6-6	TRBJ1-1	TRBD1	.	CASSTLTGGSTEAFF	TGTGCCAGCAGTACACTGACAGGGGGCTCCACTGAAGCTTTCTTT
TRBV7-3	TRBJ2-7	.	once	CASSLSPASAHYEQYF	TGTGCCAGCAGCTTAAGCCCGGCTAGCGCCCACTACGAGCAGTACTTC
TRBV6-5	TRBJ1-2	.	.	CATVRETYGYTF	TGTGCCACCGTGAGGGAGACCTATGGCTACACCTTC
TRBV6-2/TRBV6-3	TRBJ1-1	.	.	CASSYQGRTEAFF	TGTGCCAGCAGTTATCAGGGAAGGACTGAAGCTTTCTTT
TRBV6-1	TRBJ1-4	TRBD1	.	CASSAGSGRGLTNEKLFF	TGTGCCAGCAGTGCCGGTTCGGGCAGGGGGTTGACTAATGAAAAACTGTTTTTT
TRBV29-1	TRBJ1-4	.	few	CSVAGVGEKLFF	TGCAGCGTTGCGGGGGTAGGGGAAAAACTGTTTTTT
TRBV29-1	TRBJ1-2	TRBD1	.	CSVEDTGGFTF	TGCAGCGTTGAAGATACAGGGGGGTTCACCTTC
TRBV11-1	TRBJ1-2	.	.	CASSLGGRVDYGYTF	TGTGCCAGCAGCTTAGGAGGCAGGGTGGACTATGGCTACACCTTC
TRBV27	TRBJ2-3	.	.	CASRLGWESDTQYF	TGTGCCAGCAGGTTGGGGTGGGAGTCGGATACGCAGTATTTT
TRBV3-1/TRBV3-2	TRBJ1-1	TRBD1	.	CASSQATGTGSTEAFF	TGTGCCAGCAGCCAAGCCACCGGGACAGGGAGCACTGAAGCTTTCTTT
TRBV5-1	TRBJ2-1	TRBD2	.	CASSLALASGNNEQFF	TGCGCCAGCAGCTTGGCCTTGGCTAGCGGCAACAATGAGCAGTTCTTC
TRBV25-1	TRBJ1-2	.	.	CASSDRVTRGYTF	TGTGCCAGCAGTGACCGCGTCACCCGGGGCTACACCTTC
TRBV27	TRBJ1-2	.	.	CASSLQGGGYGYTF	TGTGCCAGCAGTTTACAGGGAGGTGGCTATGGCTACACCTTC
TRBV5-4	TRBJ2-3	TRBD2	.	CASSSGGQGLGGDTQYF	TGTGCCAGCAGCTCGGGGGGCCAGGGACTAGGAGGAGATACGCAGTATTTT
TRBV10-3	TRBJ2-3	TRBD2	.	CAISEQRGDTQYF	TGTGCCATCAGTGAGCAGCGGGGAGATACGCAGTATTTT
TRBV25-1	TRBJ2-1	.	.	CASSESRGYNEQFF	TGTGCCAGCAGTGAATCCCGGGGTTATAATGAGCAGTTCTTC
TRBV5-4	TRBJ2-7	TRBD2	.	CASSRRLAGRKTYEQYF	TGTGCCAGCAGCCGACGACTAGCGGGGCGGAAGACTTACGAGCAGTACTTC
TRBV5-4	TRBJ2-7	TRBD1	.	CASRSGTGSSYEQYF	TGTGCCAGCAGATCCGGGACAGGGTCCTCCTACGAGCAGTACTTC
TRBV2	TRBJ2-3	TRBD2	.	CASSERTSGFTDTQYF	TGTGCCAGCAGTGAACGGACTAGCGGATTCACAGATACGCAGTATTTT
TRBV7-2	TRBJ1-2	TRBD1	.	CASSPRQGNGYTF	TGTGCCAGCAGCCCACGACAGGGCAATGGCTACACCTTC
TRBV19	TRBJ1-2	TRBD1	.	CASSFTGGSYGYTF	TGTGCCAGTAGTTTTACAGGGGGCTCCTATGGCTACACCTTC
TRBV7-2	TRBJ2-3	.	.	CASSPPGREATDTQYF	TGTGCCAGCAGCCCCCCGGGCAGGGAAGCGACAGATACGCAGTATTTT
TRBV6-5	TRBJ1-6	TRBD1	.	CASRGTGGSPLHF	TGTGCCAGCAGGGGGACAGGGGGTTCACCCCTCCACTTT
TRBV19	TRBJ2-2	TRBD2	.	CASVGLAGVTGELFF	TGTGCCAGCGTGGGGCTAGCGGGAGTTACCGGGGAGCTGTTTTTT
TRBV5-4	TRBJ2-7	.	.	CASSFDRTYEQYF	TGTGCCAGCAGCTTCGACAGGACCTACGAGCAGTACTTC
TRBV27	TRBJ2-2	.	.	CASRPGGNTGELFF	TGTGCCAGCCGCCCAGGAGGAAACACCGGGGAGCTGTTTTTT
TRBV14	TRBJ1-6	TRBD1	.	CASSQAQGSSPLHF	TGTGCCAGCAGCCAAGCACAGGGGAGCTCACCCCTCCACTTT
TRBV5-1	TRBJ1-2	TRBD1	.	CASSLLTGVAYGYTF	TGCGCCAGCAGCTTGCTGACAGGGGTGGCCTATGGCTACACCTTC
TRBV5-1	TRBJ2-7	.	.	CASSHQGITYEQYF	TGCGCCAGCAGTCATCAGGGAATAACCTACGAGCAGTACTTC
TRBV6-5	TRBJ2-1	.	.	CASSQGRGEQFF	TGTGCCAGCAGTCAGGGTAGGGGTGAGCAGTTCTTC
TRBV28	TRBJ2-5	TRBD1	.	CASSLVQGAPPSQKETQYF	TGTGCCAGCAGTTTGGTACAGGGGGCGCCCCCCTCACAAAAAGAGACCCAGTACTTC
TRBV7-2	TRBJ1-5	TRBD1	.	CASSPRTGGNQPQHF	TGTGCCAGCAGCCCTCGGACAGGGGGAAATCAGCCCCAGCATTTT
TRBV6-4	TRBJ2-1	.	.	CASRPSSGEGEQFF	TGTGCCAGCAGGCCCTCTTCGGGAGAGGGTGAGCAGTTCTTC
TRBV19	TRBJ2-7	TRBD1	.	CASSRQGPYQSPENYEQYF	TGTGCCAGTAGTCGACAGGGGCCATACCAATCCCCAGAGAACTACGAGCAGTACTTC
TRBV18	TRBJ1-3	.	once	CASSPPTGPSGNTIYF	TGTGCCAGCTCACCACCTACAGGCCCCTCTGGAAACACCATATATTTT